This record concerns one T cell receptor beta chain sequence. Its specificity is not known. Deletions cut 3 bases from V and 6 bases from J, with 16 bases between. CDR1 and CDR2 (germline): MDHEN, SYDVKM. This CDR3 region has 15 residues. The method was immunoSEQ multiplex PCR; TCRdb's version includes in-frame clones alone and lacks a portion of them. The table has 400,000 to 500,000 clones, roughly 78% seen once. Everyone who donated was a Caucasian adult who lived in Nashville, Tennessee. The data are from a study of shared clonotypes between healthy human individuals. The study, taken as a whole, reports: Represented diversity (both genetic and exposure-history) was limited by the small number of donors.

V gene TRBV28 combines with J gene TRBJ2-3; unclear D gene. The receptor was isolated from a woman aged 40-49 years in good health. Some clones in this sample may be carry-over from other donors' samples. Sequencing input: PBMCs. CDR3 protein: CASSFSSARRDTQYF. Here the CDR3 DNA reads TGTGCCAGCAGTTTCAGCTCTGCTAGAAGGGATACGCAGTATTTT.